The T cell receptor beta chain under discussion was sequenced for a study of breast tumors, draining lymph nodes, adjacent tissues. General observations from the study: Tumor and nontumor repertoires were significantly more similar in luminal-like than in basal-like breast cancer. Tumor TCR diversity was below lymph nodes but above nontumor tissue.

TCRdb re-called the multiplex PCR reads through MiXCR, storing one row per CDR3 protein. The sample has about 270,000 distinct CDR3 sequences, about 33% seen once. The germline V gene has CDR1 SGHVS and CDR2 FQNEAQ. The CDR3 spans 15 residues. Trimming removed 9 bases from V and 2 bases from J; junction bases left unmatched: 7. The sample holds many counts of this clonotype. Its specificity is unknown. Axillary draining lymph nodes of breast cancer patients supplied the node samples. The chain links TRBV7-8 to TRBJ2-2, with 9 positions matching TRBD2. What was sequenced was axillary lymph node tissue. This receptor was obtained from a female donor with breast cancer. Some clones in this sample may be carry-over from other donors' samples. CDR3 nucleotides: TGTGCCAGTCTAGAGCGGGAGGACAACACCGGGGAGCTGTTTTTT. This translates into CASLEREDNTGELFF.